These 20 T cell receptor beta chains originate from one sample sequenced in a study of T cell repertoires in cytomegalovirus infection (dated by TCRdb to between 2018 and 2021). The instrument was an Illumina HiSeq 1500. TCRdb applied fastp at Q25 and MiXCR to the public reads, then kept only in-frame beta chains. CDR3 protein duplicates are merged, each entry listing the most common genes and DNA. The sample table contains fewer than 700,000 distinct CDR3 sequences; only one count was recorded for more than 20% of them. The ten biggest clones cover around 7.6% of the sample. The material sequenced was CD8+ T cells from PBMCs. The receptor set was obtained from a human donor in good health (CMV status not recorded). Some clones in this sample may be carry-over from other donors' samples.

The chain has TRBV4-3 and TRBJ1-4; D unresolved. CDR1 and CDR2 from the germline V gene are LGHNA and YSLEER. V shed 0 bases and J shed 5 bases, with 7 bases lying between them. The CDR3 has 14 residues. The CDR3 DNA reads as TGCGCCAGCAGCCAAGACACCTGGAATGAAAAACTGTTTTTT. Its translation is CASSQDTWNEKLFF.

CDR3 loop: CASSQRAAGGRKKETQYF. In nucleotides, the CDR3 is TGCGCCAGCAGTCAAAGGGCAGCGGGGGGGCGAAAGAAAGAGACCCAGTACTTC. The chain couples TRBV23-1 to TRBJ2-5; 10 bases line up with TRBD2. TRBV23-1 is an open reading frame whose function is uncertain. V lost 2 bases to trimming and J lost 3 bases; unmatched junction nucleotides: 12. This CDR3 comprises 18 residues.

V usage is TRBV27 and J usage is TRBJ2-4; no reliable D call. Between the trimmed V and J ends, which lost 3 bases and 2 bases, there was a span of 5 bases. The CDR3 is made up of 13 amino acids. The germline V gene has CDR1 MNHEY and CDR2 SMNVEV (reference sequence). CDR3 protein: CASSLGTKNIQYF. CDR3 DNA: TGTGCCAGCAGTTTGGGCACCAAAAACATTCAGTACTTC.

This chain joins TRBV6-2 or TRBV6-3 and TRBJ2-7; no clear D. This CDR3 spans 14 amino acids. From germline, CDR1 is MNHEY and CDR2 SVGEGT. Trimming cost V 10 bases and J 2 bases, with 18 bases left between them. The CDR3 DNA reads as TGTGCCACTCTCGGGCTAGTCGACGCCTACGAGCAGTACGTC. Its protein is CATLGLVDAYEQYV.

V is TRBV14 and J is TRBJ1-2; D is possibly TRBD1 (6 bases). The germline V gene encodes CDR1 SGHDN and CDR2 FVKESK. Trimming left V 0 bases short and J 3 bases short, with 11 bases between. The CDR3 sequence is 15 residues long. The CDR3 DNA sequence: TGTGCCAGCAGCCAAGATGGGGGCCCTTACTATGGCTACACCTTC. Protein: CASSQDGGPYYGYTF.

The chain uses TRBV19 and TRBJ2-7; D gene uncertain. In germline, CDR1 is LNHDA, CDR2 SQIVND (reference sequence). Trimming shortened V by 4 bases and J by 0 bases, and 4 bases separated the two germline ends. The CDR3 spans 12 residues. The CDR3 region is CASSTNSYEQYF. The CDR3 coding sequence is TGTGCCAGTAGTACCAACTCCTACGAGCAGTACTTC.

The V call is TRBV29-1, the J call TRBJ2-1, with TRBD2 matching over 12 bases. Germline loops: CDR1 SQVTM, CDR2 ANQGSEA. The J segment lost 6 bases and the V segment lost 6 bases, leaving 24 bases of the junction unmatched. The CDR3 extends over 20 amino acids. The CDR3 protein is CSVQYRAASGTSGLPNEQFF. The DNA of the CDR3 is TGCAGCGTACAATATAGGGCCGCCTCCGGGACTAGCGGGCTACCCAATGAGCAGTTCTTC.

This clonotype was seen at least ten times. This chain uses TRBV7-8 with TRBJ2-1; a possible D gene is TRBD1 (6 bases). The germline CDR1 and CDR2 sequences are SGHVS and FQNEAQ. CDR3 length: 15 residues. V was cut by 6 bases and J by 2 bases, with 14 bases left in between. The CDR3 coding sequence is TGTGCCAGCAGGACCACAGGGATGCCCTACAATGAGCAGTTCTTC. Protein: CASRTTGMPYNEQFF.

A few counts support this clonotype. The chain joins TRBV7-9 to TRBJ2-5, with 9 bases fitting TRBD1. The CDR3 is made up of 15 amino acids. The V and J ends lost 7 bases and 1 base, in that order; junction bases with no gene match: 7. Germline V gives CDR1 SEHNR, CDR2 FQNEAQ (reference sequence). The CDR3 region is CASTNPDRGQETQYF. CDR3 sequence (DNA): TGTGCCAGCACGAACCCGGACAGGGGCCAAGAGACCCAGTACTTC.

This clonotype was observed a single time. The V gene is TRBV5-4, the J gene TRBJ2-3; either TRBD1 or TRBD2 may supply D (6 bases each). Germline CDR1 SGHNT, CDR2 YYREEE (reference sequence). V was pared by 4 bases and J by 6 bases, with 18 bases between. CDR3 size: 15 residues. CDR3 DNA sequence: TGTGCCAGCAGCCTGGCCCCGGGGGCATGGGATACGCAGTATTTT. It is translated as CASSLAPGAWDTQYF.

In its sample, this clonotype was seen many times. The rearrangement links TRBV28 to TRBJ2-5; D is possibly TRBD1 or TRBD2 (6 bases each). The CDR3 sequence is 13 residues long. The germline V and J ends were trimmed by 3 bases and 4 bases, with 9 bases remaining between them. Looked up from germline, CDR1 is MDHEN and CDR2 is SYDVKM. CDR3 sequence reads: CASSFGGGETQYF. CDR3 DNA sequence: TGTGCCAGCAGTTTTGGAGGGGGAGAGACCCAGTACTTC.

This clonotype occurred a few times. The CDR3 loop is CASSPTSGGFGGELFF. The DNA for the CDR3 is TGTGCCAGTAGTCCAACTAGCGGGGGGTTCGGCGGGGAGCTGTTTTTT. The rearrangement joins TRBV19 to TRBJ2-2; TRBD2 matches at 12 bases. With 5 bases clipped from V and 7 bases from J, the junction kept 8 bases outside the gene matches. This CDR3 region has 16 residues. Germline CDR1 is LNHDA and CDR2 is SQIVND (reference sequence).

This clonotype came up a few times. The J gene is TRBJ2-1, the V gene TRBV4-3, with 9 nucleotides matching TRBD1. The CDR3 totals 16 residues. After removal of 5 bases from V and 1 base from J, the junction contained 6 bases not matched to a gene. Germline V gene data show CDR1 as LGHNA and CDR2 as YSLEER. The CDR3 DNA is TGCGCCAGCAGCGTGGACAGGGGAGGATCCTACAATGAGCAGTTCTTC. It specifies CASSVDRGGSYNEQFF.

The CDR3 protein is CASSYDLHHLADQPQHF. CDR3 DNA sequence: TGTGCCAGCAGTTACGATTTACACCATCTAGCTGATCAGCCCCAGCATTTT. The chain couples TRBV6-6 to TRBJ1-5, with D uncertain. Germline V gives CDR1 MNHNY, CDR2 SVGAGI (reference sequence). The CDR3 contains 17 residues. With 2 bases removed from V and 5 bases from J, the gap between germline ends came to 19 bases.

Only a few counts were recorded for this clonotype. The rearrangement uses TRBV28 and TRBJ1-1; D gene ambiguous. V dropped 5 bases and J dropped 3 bases, with 19 bases sitting between them. From germline, CDR1 is MDHEN and CDR2 SYDVKM. The CDR3 loop spans 16 amino acids. CDR3 in DNA: TGTGCCAGCAGTGTACCCGTTGCCACATGGGACACTGAAGCTTTCTTT. Amino acids: CASSVPVATWDTEAFF.

This clonotype was detected a few times. The chain recombines TRBV5-1 with TRBJ2-5; 10 bases are a match to TRBD2. Looked up from germline, CDR1 is SGHRS and CDR2 is YFSETQ. V trimming: 4 bases; J trimming: 2 bases; junction bases outside the gene matches: 11. CDR3 size: 17 residues. The chain's CDR3 is CASSHVERGGPQETQYF. In DNA form, the CDR3 reads TGCGCCAGCAGCCACGTTGAGCGGGGGGGCCCGCAAGAGACCCAGTACTTC. Complete variable domain (other parts from reference TRBV5-1 and TRBJ2-5): KAGVTQTPRYLIKTRGQQVTLSCSPISGHRSVSWYQQTPGQGLQFLFEYFSETQRNKGNFPGRFSGRQFSNSRSEMNVSTLELGDSALYLCASSHVERGGPQETQYFGPGTRLLVL.

For this clonotype: The junction differs from germline at one of its ends, possibly a read error. The V and J genes are TRBV29-1 and TRBJ2-2, with TRBD1 as a possible D gene (6 bases). Per the germline V gene, CDR1 is SQVTM and CDR2 is ANQGSEA. This CDR3 is built from 13 residues. CDR3 sequence (DNA): TGCAGCGTTCCCTACAGGGCCACCGGGGAGCTATTTTTT. It encodes CSVPYRATGELFF.

For the CDR3, the DNA is TGTGCCAGCAGCCTCCCCAGCCAGCTACGGACCGGGGAGCTGTTTTTT. Translated: CASSLPSQLRTGELFF. This sequence joins TRBV7-9 and TRBJ2-2, with D uncertain. Germline assignment: CDR1 SEHNR and CDR2 FQNEAQ (reference sequence). CDR3 size: 16 residues. V lost 5 bases, J lost 5 bases, and 18 bases lay in between.

This clonotype has at least ten counts. V is TRBV14 and J is TRBJ2-7; 8 bases agree with TRBD1. Germline CDR1 reads SGHDN; CDR2 reads FVKESK. Trimming removed 4 bases from V and 6 bases from J; junction bases left unmatched: 5. The CDR3 is 13 amino acids. CDR3 bases: TGTGCCAGCAGCCTTACAGGGGGAAGCGAGCAGTACTTC. Protein product: CASSLTGGSEQYF. The full variable domain, rest sourced from reference TRBV14 and TRBJ2-7, is EAGVTQFPSHSVIEKGQTVTLRCDPISGHDNLYWYRRVMGKEIKFLLHFVKESKQDESGMPNNRFLAERTGGTYSTLKVQPAELEDSGVYFCASSLTGGSEQYFGPGTRLTVT.

The CDR3 sequence: CASSFWTGPAGETQYF. The CDR3, as DNA: TGTGCCAGCAGTTTTTGGACGGGTCCGGCGGGGGAGACCCAGTACTTC. The chain joins TRBV28 to TRBJ2-5, with D possibly being TRBD2 (6 bases). The CDR3 runs to 16 residues. Germline V gives CDR1 MDHEN, CDR2 SYDVKM. Trimming removed 3 bases at V and 5 bases at J, with 19 bases between.